The 6 T cell receptor beta chains reported below all come from one sample, sequenced in a study of cytomegalovirus exposure and HLA in healthy donors. A multiplex PCR was run with 60 Vbeta primers and 13 Jbeta primers. The repertoire was sequenced with immunoSEQ multiplex PCR; TCRdb's copy has only in-frame clones and lacks some. Of under 200,000 clones listed, 75% to 85% are singletons. Sample: PBMCs. The source of these receptors is a young man in good health and CMV-seronegative.

The gene calls are TRBV30 and TRBJ2-1; 11 nucleotides match TRBD2. The CDR3 consists of 13 residues. V lost 4 bases, J lost 8 bases, and 4 bases stayed unmatched. The germline gives CDR1 GTSNPN, CDR2 SVGIG (reference sequence). CDR3: CAWNALAGDEQFF. CDR3 nucleotide sequence: TGTGCCTGGAATGCACTAGCGGGGGATGAGCAGTTCTTC. Variable domain in full (rest from reference TRBV30 and TRBJ2-1): SQTIHQWPATLVQPVGSPLSLECTVEGTSNPNLYWYRQAAGRGLQLLFYSVGIGQISSEVPQNLSASRPQDRQFILSSKKLLLSDSGFYLCAWNALAGDEQFFGPGTRLTVL.

The chain employs TRBV10-1 and TRBJ1-1; D is unresolved. CDR3 length: 17 amino acids. Deletions cut 0 bases from V and 6 bases from J, with 20 bases between. Germline loops: CDR1 WNHNN, CDR2 SYGVQD (reference sequence). The CDR3 DNA reads TGCGCCAGCAGTGAGTCGTCTCAAGTCGAGGGTCCCCCTGAAGCTTTCTTT. Translation: CASSESSQVEGPPEAFF.

The chain couples TRBV18 to TRBJ1-4; no reliable D call. In germline, CDR1 is KGHSH, CDR2 LQKENI. The CDR3 length is 15 residues. V was cut by 5 bases and J by 3 bases, with 13 bases left in between. CDR3 coding DNA: TGTGCCAGCTCAGACCGGAAGGGAGCTAATGAAAAACTGTTTTTT. As protein: CASSDRKGANEKLFF.

The gene calls are TRBV5-1 and TRBJ1-1; 9 nucleotides agree with TRBD1. After removal of 4 bases from V and 4 bases from J, the junction contained 11 bases not matched to a gene. This CDR3 has 16 amino acids. In germline, CDR1 is SGHRS, CDR2 YFSETQ. In DNA, the CDR3 is TGCGCCAGCAGCCCCGGACAGGGGATATCGGGCACTGAAGCTTTCTTT. The encoded protein is CASSPGQGISGTEAFF.

This clone was recorded only once. The chain recombines TRBV30 with TRBJ1-5; weak D call: TRBD1 (5 bases). V lost 1 base and J lost 6, with 13 bases in between. CDR3 length: 14 residues. CDR1 is GTSNPN and CDR2 is SVGIG in the germline V gene (reference sequence). CDR3 coding DNA: TGTGCCTGGAGTGCCGGGGGAGGAGGTCAGCCCCAGCATTTT. Translating gives CAWSAGGGGQPQHF. Full variable domain (outside the CDR3, taken from reference TRBV30 and TRBJ1-5): SQTIHQWPATLVQPVGSPLSLECTVEGTSNPNLYWYRQAAGRGLQLLFYSVGIGQISSEVPQNLSASRPQDRQFILSSKKLLLSDSGFYLCAWSAGGGGQPQHFGDGTRLSIL.

This chain connects TRBV5-5 to TRBJ2-1, with 9 positions matching TRBD2. This CDR3 contains 14 residues. The germline gives CDR1 SGHKS, CDR2 YYEKEE (reference sequence). Trimming took 9 bases from V and 10 from J; bases not matched to a gene: 14. The chain's CDR3 is CANSRGGAFGEQFF. The CDR3 DNA is TGTGCCAACTCGCGGGGGGGGGCCTTTGGAGAGCAGTTCTTC.